This TCR beta chain was captured in a study of blood T cell repertoires in COVID-19. Study overall: PBMCs, B-cell-depleted T cells, or T cells were the source of the cDNA or gDNA that made up the material.

As originally analysed: Researchers report that nucleated cell counts were estimated from reference gene primer amplification. Assay: immunoSEQ multiplex PCR; the TCRdb copy retains only in-frame clones and omits some. V and J calls and clone size come straight from that table; D and trimming were deduced from the DNA. The sample has some 30,000 clones; 87% are singletons. Per germline, CDR1 SEHNR and CDR2 FQNEAQ (reference sequence). V dropped 5 bases and J dropped 0 bases, with 14 bases sitting between them. CDR3 length: 15 residues. The sequence was obtained from a man over 45 with active or convalescent COVID-19. The sequencing sample was made of peripheral blood. The chain employs TRBV7-9 and TRBJ2-7; possible D gene TRBD2, 5 bases. DNA of the CDR3: TGTGCCAGCAGCCCTCGAGCGGCGAGCTCCTACGAGCAGTACTTC. Protein: CASSPRAASSYEQYF.